The 24 T cell receptor beta chains in this list originate from one sample, sequenced in a study of blood T cell repertoires in COVID-19. The data were produced by immunoSEQ multiplex PCR, yet TCRdb's version contains in-frame clones alone and is incomplete. The repertoire holds around 60,000 clones, with over 80% as singletons. Material for sequencing was peripheral blood. These receptors originate from an elderly woman with acute or convalescent COVID-19.

The rearrangement joins TRBV2 to TRBJ2-3; D may be TRBD1 (6 bases). The germline CDR1 and CDR2 sequences are SNHLY and FYNNEI. This CDR3 region has 14 residues. V lost 6 bases and J lost 2, with 12 bases in between. The CDR3 DNA follows: TGTGCCAGCAGGACCAGGGGAGCCACAGATACGCAGTATTTT. It encodes CASRTRGATDTQYF.

This chain links TRBV5-1 with TRBJ2-7; 7 nucleotides align to TRBD2. Germline lookup yields CDR1 SGHRS and CDR2 YFSETQ. The CDR3 runs 15 residues. V lost 4 bases to trimming and J lost 2 bases; unmatched junction nucleotides: 9. CDR3 in DNA: TGCGCCAGCAGCCTGGTCATAGCGGGCCCCTACGAGCAGTACTTC. It codes for CASSLVIAGPYEQYF.

The rearrangement uses TRBV7-9 and TRBJ2-1, with 12 bases identical to TRBD2. This CDR3 has 16 residues. J gave up 2 bases and V 5 bases, and 4 bases lay outside the gene matches. Germline V gene data show CDR1 as SEHNR and CDR2 as FQNEAQ (reference sequence). The CDR3 nucleotides read TGTGCCAGCAGCCCCCGACTAGCGGGGGCCTACAATGAGCAGTTCTTC. It specifies CASSPRLAGAYNEQFF. The full variable domain, rest sourced from reference TRBV7-9 and TRBJ2-1, is DTGVSQNPRHKITKRGQNVTFRCDPISEHNRLYWYRQTLGQGPEFLTYFQNEAQLEKSRLLSDRFSAERPKGSFSTLEIQRTEQGDSAMYLCASSPRLAGAYNEQFFGPGTRLTVL.

V and J are TRBV6-5 and TRBJ2-1; D might be TRBD2 (7 bases). This CDR3 is 15 amino acids long. The V end lost 8 bases, the J end lost 6 bases, and 20 bases lay between the germline ends. Germline CDR1 and CDR2: MNHEY and SVGAGI. CDR3 protein: CASRGTGGQGNEQFF. In DNA form, the CDR3 reads TGTGCCAGCCGGGGGACGGGGGGCCAAGGCAATGAGCAGTTCTTC.

This sequence joins TRBV6-5 and TRBJ1-5; no clear D. This CDR3 spans 14 amino acids. Germline CDR1 reads MNHEY; CDR2 reads SVGAGI. The ends were cut back, 10 bases at V and 2 bases at J, with 15 bases in the middle. CDR3 protein: CATKAGQGNQPQHF. The CDR3 DNA sequence: TGTGCCACAAAGGCGGGTCAGGGCAATCAGCCCCAGCATTTT.

The chain combines TRBV6-1 with TRBJ2-5; 7 bases are a match to TRBD1. Germline CDR1 and CDR2: MNHNS and SASEGT. With V trimmed by 2 bases and J by 4 bases, 4 bases remained unmatched. CDR3 size: 14 residues. Here the CDR3 reads CASSEMAGGETQYF. The CDR3 nucleotides read TGTGCCAGCAGTGAAATGGCAGGGGGAGAGACCCAGTACTTC.

This chain joins TRBV30 and TRBJ1-4; TRBD1 agrees at 7 bases. This CDR3 has 13 residues. V lost 4 bases, J lost 2 bases, and 1 base stayed unmatched. Looked up from germline, CDR1 is GTSNPN and CDR2 is SVGIG (reference sequence). CDR3 sequence (DNA): TGTGCCTGGAAACAGGGGACTAATGAAAAACTGTTTTTT. Amino acid sequence: CAWKQGTNEKLFF.

The chain carries TRBV18 and TRBJ1-2, with TRBD1 as a possible D gene (6 bases). V gave up 3 bases and J gave up 3 bases, with 14 bases separating them. Per the germline V gene, CDR1 is KGHSH and CDR2 is LQKENI. This CDR3 is 15 amino acids long. Written as DNA, the CDR3 is TGTGCCAGCTCACCCCGTCAGGGGATCGACTATGGCTACACCTTC. This sequence encodes CASSPRQGIDYGYTF.

The chain couples TRBV19 to TRBJ2-2; tentatively, D is TRBD1 (6 bases). Trimming stripped 5 bases from V and 3 bases from J, with 10 bases between. Germline assignment: CDR1 LNHDA and CDR2 SQIVND (reference sequence). The CDR3 spans 14 residues. The CDR3 protein is CASSEGGYTGELFF. CDR3 coding DNA: TGTGCCAGTAGTGAAGGGGGATACACCGGGGAGCTGTTTTTT.

This chain connects TRBV5-6 to TRBJ1-4, with D hard to call. CDR3 length: 17 residues. The germline CDR1 and CDR2 sequences are SGHDT and YYEEEE. With 1 base removed from V and 8 bases from J, the gap between germline ends came to 21 bases. The CDR3 reads CASSLKAGFSVYEKLFF. The CDR3 DNA follows: TGTGCCAGCAGCTTGAAGGCAGGTTTCTCCGTTTACGAAAAACTGTTTTTT.

V and J are TRBV15 and TRBJ1-2; TRBD1 matches 7 bases. Germline assignment: CDR1 LNHNV and CDR2 YYDKDF (reference sequence). This CDR3 contains 12 residues. The trim removed 6 bases at V and 6 bases at J, leaving 4 bases unmatched. DNA of the CDR3: TGTGCCACCAGTAACAGGGGAGATGGCTACACCTTC. This gives the protein CATSNRGDGYTF.

V gene TRBV19 combines with J gene TRBJ2-7; D unresolved. The V end lost 3 bases, the J end lost 2 bases, and 11 bases lay between the germline ends. CDR1 is LNHDA, CDR2 SQIVND, per germline (reference sequence). The CDR3 is 14 residues long. The CDR3, as DNA: TGTGCCAGTAGTATCTCGGCGGCTGCCTACGAGCAGTACTTC. The encoded protein is CASSISAAAYEQYF.

The chain is built from TRBV7-9 and TRBJ1-1, with 8 bases identical to TRBD1. CDR1 and CDR2 (germline): SEHNR, FQNEAQ (reference sequence). The junction had 9 bases not matched to a gene; V was cut back by 2 bases and J by 4 bases. The CDR3 length is 16 residues. DNA of the CDR3: TGTGCCAGCAGCTTACGCCGTGGACAGGGAGGCACTGAAGCTTTCTTT. Protein: CASSLRRGQGGTEAFF.

V gene TRBV9 combines with J gene TRBJ2-3, with D unresolved. The CDR3 contains 15 residues. V lost 3 bases and J 0 bases, leaving 11 bases between the germline ends. Per germline, CDR1 SGDLS and CDR2 YYNGEE. The CDR3 nucleotides read TGTGCCAGCAGCGCACTCTCCGCTAGCACAGATACGCAGTATTTT. As protein: CASSALSASTDTQYF.

This chain links TRBV5-1 with TRBJ1-2; D is ambiguous. V was shortened by 0 bases and J by 6 bases, with 15 bases between the two germline ends. The CDR3 covers 15 residues. Germline loops: CDR1 SGHRS, CDR2 YFSETQ. Here the CDR3 reads CASSLASLYYDGYTF. In DNA form, the CDR3 reads TGCGCCAGCAGCTTGGCAAGCTTATATTACGATGGCTACACCTTC.

V is TRBV7-2 and J is TRBJ1-4, with 9 nucleotides matching TRBD1. The germline CDR1 and CDR2 sequences are SGHTA and FQGNSA. V trimming: 3 bases; J trimming: 5 bases; junction bases outside the gene matches: 1. The CDR3 extends over 14 amino acids. The CDR3 region has the DNA TGTGCCAGCAGCTTGACAGGGGGGAATGAAAAACTGTTTTTT. Its translation is CASSLTGGNEKLFF.

The chain couples TRBV6-4 to TRBJ1-2; 8 nucleotides match TRBD1. The germline V gene encodes CDR1 MRHNA and CDR2 SNTAGT. Losses at the gene ends were 0 bases for V and 2 bases for J; bases not matched to a gene: 2. There are 15 residues in the CDR3. In DNA, the CDR3 is TGTGCCAGCAGTGACTCAACAGGGGGGAACTATGGCTACACCTTC. It specifies CASSDSTGGNYGYTF.

This chain connects TRBV27 to TRBJ2-3; TRBD2 matches at 11 bases. The germline V gene encodes CDR1 MNHEY and CDR2 SMNVEV (reference sequence). V was clipped by 2 bases and J by 3 bases; unmatched bases: 10. This CDR3 comprises 18 residues. This chain's CDR3 is CASSLKGLAGGRTDTQYF. DNA for the CDR3: TGTGCCAGCAGTTTAAAAGGCCTAGCGGGAGGTAGGACAGATACGCAGTATTTT.

The genes are TRBV19 and TRBJ2-1, with D perhaps matching TRBD1 (6 bases). Germline CDR1 and CDR2: LNHDA and SQIVND (reference sequence). V was cut by 3 bases and J by 8 bases, with 11 bases left in between. The CDR3 is made up of 13 amino acids. The CDR3 region is CASSILSGDEQFF. As DNA, the CDR3 is TGTGCCAGTAGTATCCTCTCAGGGGATGAGCAGTTCTTC.

The chain carries TRBV19 and TRBJ2-7, with D unresolved. With 5 bases removed from V and 2 bases from J, the gap between germline ends came to 10 bases. Germline V gene lookup returns CDR1 LNHDA and CDR2 SQIVND (reference sequence). The CDR3 extends over 13 amino acids. DNA of the CDR3: TGTGCCAGTAGTCGAGTTCTTGCCTACGAGCAGTACTTC. Translating it yields CASSRVLAYEQYF. The complete variable domain, with remaining parts taken from reference TRBV19 and TRBJ2-7, reads DGGITQSPKYLFRKEGQNVTLSCEQNLNHDAMYWYRQDPGQGLRLIYYSQIVNDFQKGDIAEGYSVSREKKESFPLTVTSAQKNPTAFYLCASSRVLAYEQYFGPGTRLTVT.

The chain employs TRBV10-3 and TRBJ1-4, with TRBD1 matching 8 bases. Germline V gene sequence: CDR1 ENHRY, CDR2 SYGVKD. V was pared by 2 bases and J by 7 bases, with 9 bases of the junction left unmatched. CDR3 length: 16 residues. The CDR3 loop is CAISEGTGTKGEKLFF. For the CDR3, the DNA is TGTGCCATCAGTGAGGGGACAGGCACGAAGGGTGAAAAACTGTTTTTT.

This clone is a singleton in its sample. V is TRBV11-2 and J is TRBJ1-1, with unresolved D. Trimming removed 5 bases from V and 3 bases from J, with 16 bases in between. Looked up from germline, CDR1 is SGHAT and CDR2 is FQNNGV. There are 15 residues in the CDR3. The CDR3 DNA reads as TGTGCCAGCAGCCCGCGAGGAGGTTGGGACACTGAAGCTTTCTTT. Protein: CASSPRGGWDTEAFF.

The V and J genes are TRBV11-2 and TRBJ2-1; possible D gene TRBD2, 6 bases. The ends were cut back, 7 bases at V and 2 bases at J, with 12 bases in the middle. The CDR3 is 14 amino acids. Germline CDR1 is SGHAT and CDR2 is FQNNGV. CDR3 in amino acids: CASTPAGPYNEQFF. In nucleotides, the CDR3 is TGTGCCAGCACCCCCGCGGGGCCCTACAATGAGCAGTTCTTC.

This clone showed up just a few times. The V and J genes are TRBV10-2 and TRBJ1-2; no definite D call. Germline CDR1 reads WSHSY; CDR2 reads SAAADI. CDR3 size: 13 residues. Trimming removed 6 bases at V and 2 bases at J, with 10 bases between. The CDR3 loop is CASSLIENYGYTF. The CDR3 DNA follows: TGCGCCAGCAGCCTTATCGAGAACTATGGCTACACCTTC.